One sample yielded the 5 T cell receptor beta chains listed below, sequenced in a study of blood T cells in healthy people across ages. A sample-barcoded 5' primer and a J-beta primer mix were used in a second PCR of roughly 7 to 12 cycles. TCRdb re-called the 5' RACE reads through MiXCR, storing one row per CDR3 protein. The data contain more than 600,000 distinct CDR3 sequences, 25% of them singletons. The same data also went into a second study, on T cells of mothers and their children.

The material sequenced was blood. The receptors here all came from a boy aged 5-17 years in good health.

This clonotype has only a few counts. CDR3 nucleotides: TGCGCCAGCAGCAGAGAGGGGGGACCCCAGGAGACCCAGTACTTC. Translating it yields CASSREGGPQETQYF. This chain uses TRBV5-1 with TRBJ2-5; D tentatively fits TRBD1 or TRBD2 (6 bases each). The germline V and J ends were trimmed by 4 bases and 5 bases, with 18 bases remaining between them. CDR3 length: 15 residues. CDR1 SGHRS and CDR2 YFSETQ come from the germline V gene.

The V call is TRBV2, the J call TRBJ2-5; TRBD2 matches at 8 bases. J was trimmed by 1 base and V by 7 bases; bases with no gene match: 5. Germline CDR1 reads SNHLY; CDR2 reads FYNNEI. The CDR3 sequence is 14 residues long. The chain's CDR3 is CASNKRGFQETQYF. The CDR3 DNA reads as TGTGCCAGCAATAAGCGGGGGTTCCAAGAGACCCAGTACTTC.

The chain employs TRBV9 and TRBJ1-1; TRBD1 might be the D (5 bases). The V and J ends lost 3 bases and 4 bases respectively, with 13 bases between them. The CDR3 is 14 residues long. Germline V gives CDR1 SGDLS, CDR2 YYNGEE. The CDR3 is CASSDPGGGTEAFF. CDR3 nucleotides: TGTGCCAGCAGCGACCCGGGGGGGGGCACTGAAGCTTTCTTT.

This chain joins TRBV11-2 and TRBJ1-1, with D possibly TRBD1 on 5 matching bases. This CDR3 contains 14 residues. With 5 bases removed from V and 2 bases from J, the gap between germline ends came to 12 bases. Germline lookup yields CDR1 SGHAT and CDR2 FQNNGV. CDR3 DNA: TGTGCCAGCAGCAACGAGGGGATAAACACTGAAGCTTTCTTT. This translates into CASSNEGINTEAFF.

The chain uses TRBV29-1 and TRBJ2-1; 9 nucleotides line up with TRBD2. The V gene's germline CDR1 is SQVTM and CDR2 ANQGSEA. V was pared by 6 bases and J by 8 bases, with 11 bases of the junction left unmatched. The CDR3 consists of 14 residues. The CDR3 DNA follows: TGCAGCGTGGAGTTTAGCGGGAGCTCGGATGAGCAGTTCTTC. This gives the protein CSVEFSGSSDEQFF.